These 15 T cell receptor beta chains were sequenced from one sample in a study of CD8 T cells in Susac syndrome. RNA totalling roughly 0.45 to 1 ug underwent reverse transcription with random hexamers. From the immunoSEQ multiplex PCR reads, TCRdb called clonotypes with MiXCR, one entry per CDR3 protein. The data contain 150,000 to 200,000 distinct CDR3 sequences, 95% of them singletons. Sequencing input: CD8+ T cells from PBMCs. The source is a human donor with Susac syndrome.

The genes are TRBV18 and TRBJ1-1; possible D gene TRBD1, 5 bases. The CDR3 extends over 15 amino acids. V was shortened by 0 bases and J by 1 base, with 9 bases between the two germline ends. The germline gives CDR1 KGHSH, CDR2 LQKENI. DNA of the CDR3: TGTGCCAGCTCACCACCGGGGGGAGGGAACACTGAAGCTTTCTTT. The encoded protein is CASSPPGGGNTEAFF.

The genes are TRBV29-1 and TRBJ1-4; 9 nucleotides agree with TRBD1. Losses at the gene ends were 6 bases for V and 8 bases for J; bases not matched to a gene: 7. CDR1 is SQVTM and CDR2 is ANQGSEA in the germline V gene. This CDR3 comprises 13 residues. The CDR3 protein is CSVPQGAEEKLFF. The CDR3 nucleotides read TGCAGCGTCCCACAGGGGGCTGAAGAAAAACTGTTTTTT.

The chain couples TRBV29-1 to TRBJ1-3; D might be TRBD1 (5 bases). The V end was cut by 6 bases, the J end by 6 bases, with 15 bases between. Germline assignment: CDR1 SQVTM and CDR2 ANQGSEA. The CDR3 runs to 13 residues. The CDR3 sequence is CSVIQVAANTIYF. CDR3 sequence (DNA): TGCAGCGTCATACAGGTGGCGGCAAACACCATATATTTT.

The gene calls are TRBV20-1 and TRBJ1-3, with a tentative D call TRBD1 (6 bases). This CDR3 spans 21 amino acids. V lost 3 bases and J lost 1, with 31 bases in between. Germline V gene data show CDR1 as DFQATT and CDR2 as SNEGSKA (reference sequence). CDR3 nucleotides: TGCAGTGCTAGGGACGGATACTACACAGAGGGGGGGGCGTTATCTGGAAACACCATATATTTT. Its protein is CSARDGYYTEGGALSGNTIYF.

This chain links TRBV30 with TRBJ1-5; 8 positions match TRBD1. Germline V gene sequence: CDR1 GTSNPN, CDR2 SVGIG (reference sequence). V gave up 0 bases and J gave up 0 bases; unmatched junction bases: 1. The CDR3 sequence is 15 residues long. The CDR3 coding sequence is TGTGCCTGGAGTGTAGGGACAGGTAGCAATCAGCCCCAGCATTTT. Its protein is CAWSVGTGSNQPQHF.

The gene calls are TRBV7-9 and TRBJ1-1; D unresolved. The CDR3 is 13 amino acids. The V and J ends lost 7 bases and 4 bases respectively, with 13 bases between them. Germline V gene data show CDR1 as SEHNR and CDR2 as FQNEAQ (reference sequence). CDR3: CASIPSAGTEAFF. The DNA of the CDR3 is TGTGCCAGCATCCCCTCCGCGGGCACTGAAGCTTTCTTT. The variable domain in full, with the rest retrieved from reference TRBV7-9 and TRBJ1-1, is DTGVSQNPRHKITKRGQNVTFRCDPISEHNRLYWYRQTLGQGPEFLTYFQNEAQLEKSRLLSDRFSAERPKGSFSTLEIQRTEQGDSAMYLCASIPSAGTEAFFGQGTRLTVV.

V usage is TRBV13 and J usage is TRBJ2-1; TRBD2 matches 8 bases. The junction had 3 bases not matched to a gene; V was cut back by 0 bases and J by 5 bases. CDR1 is PRHDT, CDR2 FYEKMQ, per germline (reference sequence). The CDR3 is 15 residues long. CDR3 amino acids: CASSLGGLVNNEQFF. CDR3 in DNA: TGTGCCAGCAGCTTAGGGGGACTAGTCAACAATGAGCAGTTCTTC.

The CDR3 sequence is CSARDPSTPYNSPLHF. The CDR3 DNA reads TGCAGTGCTAGAGATCCGAGTACCCCCTATAATTCACCCCTCCACTTT. The genes are TRBV20-1 and TRBJ1-6; D is unresolved. This CDR3 region has 16 residues. Deletions cut 0 bases from V and 2 bases from J, with 11 bases between. In germline, CDR1 is DFQATT, CDR2 SNEGSKA (reference sequence).

The chain employs TRBV4-1 and TRBJ2-7; possible D gene TRBD1, 6 bases. V was trimmed by 4 bases and J by 2 bases, leaving 12 bases between them. Looked up from germline, CDR1 is MGHRA and CDR2 is YSYEKL. The CDR3 runs 14 residues. CDR3 sequence (DNA): TGCGCCAGCAGCCTAAACGACAGGACCTACGAGCAGTACTTC. Protein product: CASSLNDRTYEQYF.

The chain employs TRBV7-9 and TRBJ1-2, with D unclear. V gave up 5 bases and J gave up 6 bases, with 13 bases separating them. The germline gives CDR1 SEHNR, CDR2 FQNEAQ (reference sequence). The length of the CDR3 is 13 residues. In DNA, the CDR3 is TGTGCCAGCAGCCCTTCTTTTTCTGATGGCTACACCTTC. Translated: CASSPSFSDGYTF.

The chain uses TRBV2 and TRBJ2-1; 14 bases map to TRBD2. Per germline, CDR1 SNHLY and CDR2 FYNNEI. The CDR3 contains 17 residues. The ends lost 6 bases at V and 2 bases at J; junction bases unmatched: 6. CDR3 residues: CASRGLAGATTYNEQFF. In DNA, the CDR3 is TGTGCCAGCAGGGGACTAGCGGGAGCCACCACCTACAATGAGCAGTTCTTC.

V usage is TRBV7-9 and J usage is TRBJ1-1; D remains unclear. There are 12 residues in the CDR3. Trimming stripped 5 bases from V and 3 bases from J, with 7 bases between. Germline loops: CDR1 SEHNR, CDR2 FQNEAQ (reference sequence). The CDR3 sequence: CASSPSDTEAFF. CDR3 sequence (DNA): TGTGCCAGCAGCCCCTCTGACACTGAAGCTTTCTTT.

The genes are TRBV27 and TRBJ1-5, with D unclear. Germline CDR1 and CDR2: MNHEY and SMNVEV (reference sequence). Trimming left V 5 bases short and J 0 bases short, with 11 bases between. CDR3 size: 15 residues. The CDR3 DNA reads as TGTGCCAGCAGTGCTTCAGGAGATAGCAATCAGCCCCAGCATTTT. Its translation is CASSASGDSNQPQHF.

The V gene is TRBV12-3 or TRBV12-4, the J gene TRBJ2-7; D is uncertain. Trimming removed 2 bases at V and 5 bases at J, with 4 bases between. The CDR3 has 11 residues. The CDR3 bases are TGTGCCAGCAGTTTAATAAACGAGCAGTACTTC. The encoded protein is CASSLINEQYF.

The chain has TRBV7-9 and TRBJ2-7; D remains ambiguous. V lost 5 bases to trimming and J lost 6 bases, with 11 bases between them. The germline V gene encodes CDR1 SEHNR and CDR2 FQNEAQ (reference sequence). The CDR3 is 12 amino acids. The CDR3 sequence is CASSHGSVEQYF. The CDR3 DNA is TGTGCCAGCAGCCATGGTTCAGTCGAGCAGTACTTC. The entire variable domain, with the rest obtained from reference TRBV7-9 and TRBJ2-7, is as follows: DTGVSQNPRHKITKRGQNVTFRCDPISEHNRLYWYRQTLGQGPEFLTYFQNEAQLEKSRLLSDRFSAERPKGSFSTLEIQRTEQGDSAMYLCASSHGSVEQYFGPGTRLTVT.